These 17 T cell receptor beta chains originate from one sample sequenced in a study of HIV-infected patients and healthy controls (dated by TCRdb to 2013 to 2016). Libraries were built with 5' RACE. Data came from an Illumina MiSeq. 500 to 550 ng RNA was reverse transcribed with SuperScript III using primers against the alpha and beta constant regions. Separate libraries for the alpha and beta chains were generated through chain-specific third strand synthesis that incorporated multiplexing indices. TCRdb ran its own pipeline on the public reads, namely fastp trimming at Q25 and MiXCR clone calling, and kept in-frame beta chains. Duplicate CDR3 protein sequences are folded into a single record with the most common DNA and genes. Here the sample has 5,300 or so distinct CDR3 sequences; around 9% occur a single time. The ten largest clones represent 27% of the sample. Follow-up blood was drawn from HIV-infected patients roughly three months, about 14 weeks, after the initiation of antiretroviral therapy. Whole blood was used without cell fractionation, so all unsorted peripheral T cells were reflected in the repertoire.

The source material was blood, sampled during antiretroviral therapy. The receptors shown here come from an adult with HIV infection.

Relative to its sample, this clonotype is medium-sized. J is TRBJ2-7 and V is TRBV4-1; the D is unclear. The germline gives CDR1 MGHRA, CDR2 YSYEKL. The CDR3 is 15 residues long. Deletions cut 0 bases from V and 4 bases from J, with 13 bases between. CDR3 in DNA: TGCGCCAGCAGCCAAGATCAGCCGGGCCCGTACGAGCAGTACTTC. Translation: CASSQDQPGPYEQYF.

This clonotype is medium-sized in the sample. This chain connects TRBV12-3 or TRBV12-4 to TRBJ2-2; D is undetermined. V lost 2 bases and J 0 bases, leaving 10 bases between the germline ends. The CDR3 runs to 16 residues. The CDR3 sequence: CASSLLADANTGELFF. In DNA, the CDR3 is TGTGCCAGCAGTTTACTCGCAGACGCGAACACCGGGGAGCTGTTTTTT.

This clonotype was counted at least ten times. The genes are TRBV7-9 and TRBJ2-3, with TRBD2 identical over 8 bases. J gave up 7 bases and V 4 bases, and 13 bases lay outside the gene matches. Germline assignment: CDR1 SEHNR and CDR2 FQNEAQ (reference sequence). The CDR3 is 16 amino acids. The CDR3 coding sequence is TGTGCCAGCAGCTCAACCCTAGCGGGTGGCGTGAATACGCAGTATTTT. It specifies CASSSTLAGGVNTQYF.

This clonotype rates as medium-sized. This sequence joins TRBV28 and TRBJ2-3; 9 nucleotides line up with TRBD2. Germline CDR1 reads MDHEN; CDR2 reads SYDVKM. This CDR3 region has 16 residues. V shed 4 bases, J shed 6 bases, and the junction held 11 bases outside the gene matches. The chain's CDR3 is CASSSRWASGVDTQYF. DNA of the CDR3: TGTGCCAGCAGTTCGAGGTGGGCTAGCGGGGTGGATACGCAGTATTTT.

The rearrangement joins TRBV2 to TRBJ1-4; no firm D call. Looked up from germline, CDR1 is SNHLY and CDR2 is FYNNEI. The CDR3 consists of 15 residues. V was trimmed by 10 bases and J by 1 base, leaving 16 bases between them. CDR3 protein: CATQGRQLTNEKLFF. Here the CDR3 DNA reads TGTGCCACACAAGGGAGGCAACTAACTAATGAAAAACTGTTTTTT.

This clonotype was seen many times. The rearrangement uses TRBV28 and TRBJ2-1; 12 nucleotides line up with TRBD2. Per germline, CDR1 MDHEN and CDR2 SYDVKM. J was trimmed by 2 bases and V by 5 bases; bases with no gene match: 16. The CDR3 is made up of 20 amino acids. Written as DNA, the CDR3 is TGTGCCAGCAGTCCGGCGGACGGACTTTCTAGCGGGAGGGCCTACAATGAGCAGTTCTTC. Translating gives CASSPADGLSSGRAYNEQFF.

This clonotype was detected ten times or more. The chain couples TRBV7-9 to TRBJ2-5, with a weak D call TRBD1 (5 bases). Germline assignment: CDR1 SEHNR and CDR2 FQNEAQ (reference sequence). The germline V and J ends were trimmed by 5 bases and 1 base, with 14 bases remaining between them. The CDR3 length is 15 residues. The CDR3 DNA reads TGTGCCAGCAGCCAAGGGGCTAGACCCCAAGAGACCCAGTACTTC. Translation gives CASSQGARPQETQYF.

This clonotype qualifies as medium-sized. The J gene is TRBJ2-3, the V gene TRBV7-6; 11 positions agree with TRBD2. The CDR3 runs 15 residues. V lost 5 bases and J lost 11; bases outside the gene matches: 12. The germline CDR1 and CDR2 sequences are SGHVS and FNYEAQ. The CDR3, as DNA: TGTGCCAGCAGCCAAGTAGCGGGAGGGCCTCGGGAGCAGTATTTT. Translated: CASSQVAGGPREQYF.

This clonotype rates as medium-sized. The CDR3 DNA follows: TGTGCCAGCAGCTTAGTAGATCTCCAGGTCCCGAACACTGAAGCTTTCTTT. Translating gives CASSLVDLQVPNTEAFF. This rearrangement joins TRBV7-8 to TRBJ1-1; D is unresolved. Looked up from germline, CDR1 is SGHVS and CDR2 is FQNEAQ. There are 17 residues in the CDR3. V shed 1 base and J shed 1 base, with 16 bases lying between them.

The chain uses TRBV20-1 and TRBJ2-5; TRBD1 agrees at 7 bases. V shed 0 bases, J shed 1 base, and the junction held 14 bases outside the gene matches. The germline gives CDR1 DFQATT, CDR2 SNEGSKA (reference sequence). The CDR3 has 18 amino acids. The DNA of the CDR3 is TGCAGTGCTAGAGATCTGCTGGACAGGAGCCCCCTCCAAGAGACCCAGTACTTC. As protein: CSARDLLDRSPLQETQYF.

By proportion, this clonotype is medium-sized (0.01 to 0.1%). This chain's CDR3 is CSVEEWGGEGAFF. DNA for the CDR3: TGCAGCGTTGAAGAATGGGGGGGCGAAGGAGCTTTCTTT. The chain has TRBV29-1 and TRBJ1-1, with D maybe TRBD1 (6 bases). With 0 bases removed from V and 10 bases from J, the gap between germline ends came to 15 bases. CDR1 and CDR2 (germline): SQVTM, ANQGSEA. There are 13 residues in the CDR3.

This clonotype was seen at least ten times. The chain uses TRBV28 and TRBJ1-1; D remains unclear. Per germline, CDR1 MDHEN and CDR2 SYDVKM. This CDR3 has 15 residues. Trimming shortened V by 0 bases and J by 1 base, and 9 bases separated the two germline ends. The CDR3 is CASSLWLGANTEAFF. CDR3 nucleotides: TGTGCCAGCAGTTTATGGCTGGGAGCGAACACTGAAGCTTTCTTT.

This clonotype was recorded at least ten times. V is TRBV27 and J is TRBJ2-3, with D possibly matching TRBD2 (6 bases). CDR1 is MNHEY and CDR2 is SMNVEV in the germline V gene (reference sequence). The V gene lost 2 bases and the J gene lost 1 base, with 10 bases spanning the gap. The CDR3 totals 15 residues. This CDR3 is CASSLRASGTDTQYF. The CDR3 DNA reads as TGTGCCAGCAGTTTAAGGGCTAGCGGCACAGATACGCAGTATTTT.

This clonotype appeared many times. The chain is built from TRBV18 and TRBJ2-5; D unclear. This CDR3 has 16 residues. CDR1 and CDR2 (germline): KGHSH, LQKENI. V shed 4 bases and J shed 2 bases, with 17 bases lying between them. The CDR3 sequence is CASSQKPNLGQETQYF. CDR3 DNA sequence: TGTGCCAGCTCACAGAAACCTAACCTAGGACAAGAGACCCAGTACTTC.

This clonotype is medium-sized (0.01 to 0.1%) by share. V gene TRBV6-6 combines with J gene TRBJ2-4; D not certain. CDR3 length: 11 amino acids. V lost 8 bases, J lost 7 bases, and 9 bases lay in between. Germline assignment: CDR1 MNHNY and CDR2 SVGAGI (reference sequence). CDR3 nucleotides: TGTGCCAGCGAATACGACAACATTCAGTACTTC. Translation gives CASEYDNIQYF.

This clonotype was counted many times. The V and J genes are TRBV3-1 and TRBJ2-3; TRBD2 is a possible D gene (5 bases). The CDR3 is made up of 17 amino acids. The germline CDR1 and CDR2 sequences are LGHDT and YNNKEL (reference sequence). With 0 bases removed from V and 1 base from J, the gap between germline ends came to 14 bases. CDR3 amino acids: CASSQDGRTLRTDTQYF. Here the CDR3 DNA reads TGTGCCAGCAGCCAAGACGGCAGGACTCTTCGCACAGATACGCAGTATTTT.

A few counts support this clonotype. This chain joins TRBV29-1 and TRBJ2-3; 7 bases map to TRBD2. CDR1 and CDR2 from the germline V gene are SQVTM and ANQGSEA. The V segment lost 6 bases and the J segment 6 bases; nucleotides outside the gene matches: 0. The CDR3 runs to 10 residues. The chain's CDR3 is CSVGGDTQYF. In nucleotides, the CDR3 is TGCAGCGTGGGGGGGGATACGCAGTATTTT.